Listed below are T cell receptor beta chains from one sample, sequenced in a study of response to subunit inactivated influenza vaccine. TCRdb independently ran MiXCR on the RT-PCR reads; one entry per CDR3 protein. The table records 500,000 or so distinct CDR3 sequences, approximately 15% of them present only once. Sequencing used CD4+ T cells sorted from PBMCs, obtained less than 30 months after vaccination. These TCRs come from a man aged 50-75 years who received an inactivated influenza vaccine. Both conserved end residues are part of each CDR3. The order of the fields is clone size, V gene, J gene, D gene, CDR3 protein, CDR3 DNA. The D gene is left open where the match is weak. Some rows mark clone size as missing; the rest say once, few, many or name a class of expanded clone.

-	TRBV7-8	TRBJ1-2	-	CASSSRLDRPNYGYTF	TGTGCCAGCAGCTCCCGTTTGGACAGACCTAACTATGGCTACACCTTC
-	TRBV20-1	TRBJ2-2	-	CSARVPGTELTGELFF	TGCAGTGCTAGGGTGCCGGGGACGGAACTCACCGGGGAGCTGTTTTTT
few	TRBV20-1	TRBJ1-5	-	CSARLSGDQPQHF	TGCAGTGCTAGACTCTCAGGGGACCAGCCCCAGCATTTT
few	TRBV20-1	TRBJ1-2	-	CSARVLTWNVEGGGYTF	TGCAGTGCTAGAGTCCTGACATGGAATGTGGAGGGGGGAGGCTACACCTTC
-	TRBV20-1	TRBJ1-6	TRBD1	CSAKKTGGPNSPLHF	TGCAGTGCCAAAAAGACAGGGGGACCTAATTCACCCCTCCACTTT
many	TRBV29-1	TRBJ2-1	TRBD1	CSTGQGHNEQFF	TGCAGCACCGGACAGGGGCACAATGAGCAGTTCTTC
-	TRBV27	TRBJ2-3	-	CASSLSGSPRRTQYF	TGTGCCAGCAGTTTATCGGGCTCACCCCGGCGTACGCAGTATTTT
few	TRBV4-1	TRBJ2-1	TRBD2	CASSHLSGVPGNEQFF	TGCGCCAGCAGCCATCTGAGCGGGGTGCCGGGGAATGAGCAGTTCTTC
few	TRBV4-2	TRBJ1-5	TRBD1	CASSRDVGTGELAQHF	TGTGCCAGCAGCCGAGACGTCGGGACAGGGGAATTAGCCCAGCATTTT
-	TRBV18	TRBJ2-7	-	CASSPWDKIGEQYF	TGTGCCAGCTCACCTTGGGACAAGATAGGAGAGCAGTACTTC
-	TRBV7-2	TRBJ2-3	-	CASSQFGVISDTQYF	TGTGCCAGCAGCCAGTTCGGCGTTATCTCAGATACGCAGTATTTT
few	TRBV12-3/TRBV12-4	TRBJ2-2	TRBD2	CASSPELLAGGNTGELFF	TGTGCCAGCAGTCCGGAACTCTTAGCGGGGGGGAACACCGGGGAGCTGTTTTTT
many	TRBV18	TRBJ1-3	-	CASSPPPDGRSGNTIYF	TGTGCCAGCTCACCACCCCCGGACGGTCGCTCTGGAAACACCATATATTTT
few	TRBV5-1	TRBJ1-4	-	CASRLNEKLFF	TGCGCCAGCAGGTTGAATGAAAAACTGTTTTTT